This TCR beta chain comes out of a study of blood T cell repertoires in COVID-19. As for the study in general: Acute and convalescent COVID-19 specimens originated in the United States, Italy and Spain. PBMCs, B-cell-depleted T cells, or T cells provided the cDNA or gDNA that made up the material.

The germline V gene has CDR1 SNHLY and CDR2 FYNNEI. The CDR3 totals 13 residues. V shed 4 bases and J shed 2 bases, with 5 bases lying between them. Original analysis: Reference gene primers were amplified, and this amplification served to estimate nucleated cell counts. The repertoire was sequenced with immunoSEQ multiplex PCR; TCRdb's copy has only in-frame clones and lacks some. The D gene and trimming were derived from the DNA, and the V and J assignments and clone size from that table. This sample has 97,000 or so clones, with about 78% found just once. Source material: peripheral blood. The chain joins TRBV2 to TRBJ2-2, with D uncertain. The TCR was taken from a man in his 60s with active or convalescent COVID-19. CDR3 sequence (DNA): TGTGCCAGCAGTGCGGTCAACACCGGGGAGCTGTTTTTT. Residues: CASSAVNTGELFF.